The 5 T cell receptor beta chains below all came from one sample that was sequenced in a study of CD8+CD57+ T cells in acquired aplastic anemia (dated by TCRdb to the late 2010s). Data came from an Illumina HiSeq 2000. Profiling of TCR beta VDJ combinations and CDR3 sequences used genomic DNA as the template. In-frame beta chains were kept once TCRdb had trimmed the public reads at Q25 with fastp and called clones with MiXCR. Rows with one shared CDR3 protein collapse into an entry with the most common genes and DNA. A total of under 250,000 distinct CDR3 sequences appear in this sample, 50% to 70% of them only once. In total, the top ten clones hold roughly 61% of the sample. The patients picked for sequencing were ones in whom flow cytometry had shown an expansion of CD8+CD57+ cells. Sample: sorted CD4+, CD8+, or CD8+CD57+ T cells (not recorded which) from PBMCs. These receptors originate from a human donor with aplastic anemia.

The chain carries TRBV20-1 and TRBJ2-1, with unresolved D. Trimming left V 5 bases short and J 5 bases short, with 13 bases between. The CDR3 length is 13 residues. The germline CDR1 and CDR2 sequences are DFQATT and SNEGSKA (reference sequence). The CDR3, as DNA: TGCAGTGCTTTCGACTTCCTCAACAATGAGCAGTTCTTC. Amino acids: CSAFDFLNNEQFF.

V gene TRBV7-8 combines with J gene TRBJ1-2; D call uncertain. This CDR3 has 13 residues. Trimming removed 1 base at V and 6 bases at J, with 9 bases between. Germline lookup yields CDR1 SGHVS and CDR2 FQNEAQ. The CDR3 DNA reads TGTGCCAGCAGCTTAGTAACGGCTGATGGCTACACCTTC. Its protein is CASSLVTADGYTF.

To note about this clonotype: At one boundary the junction diverges from the germline segment, which might be a read error. The genes are TRBV10-2 and TRBJ2-7; tentative D call: TRBD1 (7 bases). The CDR3 is 15 residues long. CDR1 and CDR2 from the germline V gene are WSHSY and SAAADI. Here the CDR3 reads CASKEGAKGSYGQYF. As DNA, the CDR3 is TGCGCCAGCAAGGAGGGGGCAAAGGGCTCCTACGGGCAGTACTTC.

This chain joins TRBV12-3 or TRBV12-4 and TRBJ2-7, with a tentative D call TRBD1 (6 bases). The length of the CDR3 is 12 residues. Trimming took off 5 bases at V and 7 bases at J, with 12 bases between the two ends. CDR3 sequence reads: CASSTGFKEQYF. CDR3 in DNA: TGTGCCAGCAGTACAGGGTTTAAAGAGCAGTACTTC.

With respect to this clonotype: Lacking the conserved final phenylalanine or tryptophan, this CDR3 likely reflects a read error. It is unclear where the CDR3 begins or ends on the DNA, so no DNA is shown, and the CDR3 is as TCRdb lists it. The chain links TRBV24-1 to TRBJ1-3; the table's D call TRBD1 went unverified against the DNA. A total of 11 residues make up the CDR3, ends included. The V gene's germline CDR1 is KGHDR and CDR2 SFDVKD. CDR3 loop: CATSDPAGTDQ.